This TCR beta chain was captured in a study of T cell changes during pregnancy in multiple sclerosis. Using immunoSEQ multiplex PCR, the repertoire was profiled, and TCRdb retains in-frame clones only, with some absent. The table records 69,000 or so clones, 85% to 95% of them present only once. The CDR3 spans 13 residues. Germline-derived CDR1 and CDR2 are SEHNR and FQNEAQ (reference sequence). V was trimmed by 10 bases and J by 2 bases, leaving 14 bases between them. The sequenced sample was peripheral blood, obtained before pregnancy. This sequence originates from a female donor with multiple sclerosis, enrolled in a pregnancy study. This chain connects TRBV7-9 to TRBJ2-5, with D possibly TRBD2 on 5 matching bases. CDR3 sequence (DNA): TGTGCCACCCGCCAGCGGAGTCAAGAGACCCAGTACTTC. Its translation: CATRQRSQETQYF.